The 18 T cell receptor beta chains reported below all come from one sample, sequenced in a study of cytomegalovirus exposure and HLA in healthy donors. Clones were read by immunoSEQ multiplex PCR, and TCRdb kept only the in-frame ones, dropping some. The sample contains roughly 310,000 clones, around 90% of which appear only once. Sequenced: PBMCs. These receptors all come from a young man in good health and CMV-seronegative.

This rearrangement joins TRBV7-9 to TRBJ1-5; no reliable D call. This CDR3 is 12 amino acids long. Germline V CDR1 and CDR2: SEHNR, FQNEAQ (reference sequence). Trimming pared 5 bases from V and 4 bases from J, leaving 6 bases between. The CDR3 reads CASSHGNQPQHF. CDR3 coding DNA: TGTGCCAGCAGCCACGGGAATCAGCCCCAGCATTTT. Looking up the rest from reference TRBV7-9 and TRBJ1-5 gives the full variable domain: DTGVSQNPRHKITKRGQNVTFRCDPISEHNRLYWYRQTLGQGPEFLTYFQNEAQLEKSRLLSDRFSAERPKGSFSTLEIQRTEQGDSAMYLCASSHGNQPQHFGDGTRLSIL.

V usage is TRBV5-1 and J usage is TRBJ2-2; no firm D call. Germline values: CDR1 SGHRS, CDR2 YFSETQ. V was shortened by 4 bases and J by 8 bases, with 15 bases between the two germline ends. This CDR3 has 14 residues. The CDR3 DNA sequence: TGCGCCAGCAGCGTCGGATTCGGAGTAGGGGAGCTGTTTTTT. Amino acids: CASSVGFGVGELFF.

The CDR3 spells CASTRGQGMNTEAFF. The CDR3 DNA is TGTGCCAGTACCCGAGGACAGGGGATGAACACTGAAGCTTTCTTT. V usage is TRBV19 and J usage is TRBJ1-1, with TRBD1 identical over 9 bases. Trimming took 7 bases from V and 0 from J; bases not matched to a gene: 6. The length of the CDR3 is 15 residues. The V gene's germline CDR1 is LNHDA and CDR2 SQIVND (reference sequence).

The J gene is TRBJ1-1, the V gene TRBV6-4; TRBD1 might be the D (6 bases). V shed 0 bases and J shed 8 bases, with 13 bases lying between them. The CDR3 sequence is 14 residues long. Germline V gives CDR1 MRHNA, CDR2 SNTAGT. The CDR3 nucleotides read TGTGCCAGCAGTGACTCCCCAGGGGTGGGGGAAGCTTTCTTT. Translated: CASSDSPGVGEAFF.

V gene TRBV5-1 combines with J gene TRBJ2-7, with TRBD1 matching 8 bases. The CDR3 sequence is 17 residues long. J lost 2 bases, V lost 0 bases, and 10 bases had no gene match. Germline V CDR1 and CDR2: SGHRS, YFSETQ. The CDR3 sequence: CASSLGTGSSTTYEQYF. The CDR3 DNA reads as TGCGCCAGCAGCTTGGGGACAGGGTCCAGCACCACCTACGAGCAGTACTTC.

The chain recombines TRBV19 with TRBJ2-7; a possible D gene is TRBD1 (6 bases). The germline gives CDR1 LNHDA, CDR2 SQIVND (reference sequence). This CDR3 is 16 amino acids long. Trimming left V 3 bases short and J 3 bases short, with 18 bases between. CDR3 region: CASSIVGTYLNYEQYF. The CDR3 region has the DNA TGTGCCAGTAGTATTGTGGGGACATACCTTAACTACGAGCAGTACTTC.

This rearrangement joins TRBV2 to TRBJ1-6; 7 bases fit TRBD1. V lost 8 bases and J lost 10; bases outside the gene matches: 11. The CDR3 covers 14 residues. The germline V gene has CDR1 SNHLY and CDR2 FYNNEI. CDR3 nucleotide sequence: TGTGCCAGCGGCCCGGGACAGTATTCATCACCCCTCCACTTT. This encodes CASGPGQYSSPLHF. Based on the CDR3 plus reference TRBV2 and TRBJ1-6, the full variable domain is EPEVTQTPSHQVTQMGQEVILRCVPISNHLYFYWYRQILGQKVEFLVSFYNNEISEKSEIFDDQFSVERPDGSNFTLKIRSTKLEDSAMYFCASGPGQYSSPLHFGNGTRLTVT.

This chain's CDR3 is CASSQDLSNDEQYF. CDR3 nucleotide sequence: TGTGCCAGCAGCCAAGATCTCAGTAACGACGAGCAGTACTTC. V is TRBV14 and J is TRBJ2-7; D ambiguous. The CDR3 runs 14 residues. The germline V gene has CDR1 SGHDN and CDR2 FVKESK. Deletions cut 0 bases from V and 5 bases from J, with 11 bases between.

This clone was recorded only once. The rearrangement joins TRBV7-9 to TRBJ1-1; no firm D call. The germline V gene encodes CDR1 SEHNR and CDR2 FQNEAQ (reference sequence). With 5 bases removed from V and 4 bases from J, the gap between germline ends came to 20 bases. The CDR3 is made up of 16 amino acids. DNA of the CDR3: TGTGCCAGCAGCCCAGAAGGCCTCTGGGAGGCCACTGAAGCTTTCTTT. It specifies CASSPEGLWEATEAFF.

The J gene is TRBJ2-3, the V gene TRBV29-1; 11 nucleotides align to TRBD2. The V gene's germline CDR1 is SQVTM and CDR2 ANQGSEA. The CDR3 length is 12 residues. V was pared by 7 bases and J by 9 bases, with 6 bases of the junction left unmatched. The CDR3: CSASGGLLTQYF. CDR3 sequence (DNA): TGCAGCGCTAGCGGGGGGCTCCTAACGCAGTATTTT.

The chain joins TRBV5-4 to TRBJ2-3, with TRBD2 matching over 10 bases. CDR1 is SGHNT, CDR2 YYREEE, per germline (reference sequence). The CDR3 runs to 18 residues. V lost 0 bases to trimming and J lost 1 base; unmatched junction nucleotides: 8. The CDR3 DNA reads TGTGCCAGCAGCTTGGGTTATTACGGGACTAGCGGCACAGATACGCAGTATTTT. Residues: CASSLGYYGTSGTDTQYF.

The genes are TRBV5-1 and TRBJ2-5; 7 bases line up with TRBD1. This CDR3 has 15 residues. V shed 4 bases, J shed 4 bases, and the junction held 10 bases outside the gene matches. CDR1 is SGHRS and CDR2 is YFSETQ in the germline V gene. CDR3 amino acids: CASSAGGTRGETQYF. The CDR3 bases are TGCGCCAGCAGCGCAGGGGGTACTCGGGGAGAGACCCAGTACTTC.

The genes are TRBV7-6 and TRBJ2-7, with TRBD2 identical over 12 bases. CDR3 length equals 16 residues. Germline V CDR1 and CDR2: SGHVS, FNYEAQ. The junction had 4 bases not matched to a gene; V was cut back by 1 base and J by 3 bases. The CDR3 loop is CASSLELAGGDYEQYF. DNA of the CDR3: TGTGCCAGCAGCTTAGAACTAGCGGGGGGTGACTACGAGCAGTACTTC.

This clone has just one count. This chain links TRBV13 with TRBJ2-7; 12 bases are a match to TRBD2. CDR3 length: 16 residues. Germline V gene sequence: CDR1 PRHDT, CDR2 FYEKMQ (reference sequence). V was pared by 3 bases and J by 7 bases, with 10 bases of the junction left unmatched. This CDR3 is CASSFTFRTSGEEQYF. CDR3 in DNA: TGTGCCAGCAGCTTCACTTTTAGGACTAGCGGGGAGGAGCAGTACTTC.

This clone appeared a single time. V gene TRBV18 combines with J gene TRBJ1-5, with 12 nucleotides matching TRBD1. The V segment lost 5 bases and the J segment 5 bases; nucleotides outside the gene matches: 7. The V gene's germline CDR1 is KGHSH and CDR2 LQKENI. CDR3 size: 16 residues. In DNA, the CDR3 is TGTGCCAGCTCAACTGGGACAGGGGGCCTTGATCAGCCCCAGCATTTT. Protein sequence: CASSTGTGGLDQPQHF.

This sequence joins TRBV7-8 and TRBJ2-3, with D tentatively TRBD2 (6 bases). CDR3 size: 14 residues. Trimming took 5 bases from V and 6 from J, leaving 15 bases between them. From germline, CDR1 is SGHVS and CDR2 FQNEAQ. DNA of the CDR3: TGTGCCAGCAGCCCCGCTGGGGCGGGGGATACGCAGTATTTT. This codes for CASSPAGAGDTQYF.

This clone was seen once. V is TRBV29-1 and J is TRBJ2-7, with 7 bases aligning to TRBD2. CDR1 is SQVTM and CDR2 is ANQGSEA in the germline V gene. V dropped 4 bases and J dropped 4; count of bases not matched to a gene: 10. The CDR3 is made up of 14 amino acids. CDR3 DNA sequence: TGCAGCGTTGTTTGGGACTATTACCCGTACGAGCAGTACTTC. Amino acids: CSVVWDYYPYEQYF.

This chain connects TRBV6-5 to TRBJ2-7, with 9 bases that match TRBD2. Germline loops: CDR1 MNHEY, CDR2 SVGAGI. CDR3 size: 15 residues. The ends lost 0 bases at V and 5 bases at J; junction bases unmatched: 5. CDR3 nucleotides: TGTGCCAGCAGTTACTCGACTAGCGGAGGTGACGAGCAGTACTTC. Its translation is CASSYSTSGGDEQYF.